This record covers a single TCR beta chain. The antigen this receptor binds is unknown. No clone much larger than this one lies a single base away; base qualities are absent. The cohort comprised some 730 healthy bone marrow donors. All cohort members were sampled while nominally healthy, although unrecorded immune exposures were likely present. The donor tested CMV seronegative, placing the donor among the roughly 340 seronegative members of the cohort. Every donor gave a peripheral blood sample, and the peripheral blood mononuclear cells from that sample were used for TCR beta sequencing. Genomic DNA was extracted from the blood cell samples with the Qiagen DNeasy Blood Extraction Kit. The entry originates in a study of cytomegalovirus exposure and HLA in healthy donors (dated by TCRdb to about 2017). Describing the broader study: In an earlier analysis of some 610 of the donors, 276 Gb of sequence data and 95 million to 130 million unique TCR beta sequences from about 179 million T cells were reported. An early release covering 550 to 700 HLA-typed donors comprised approximately 290 gigabases of sequencing data and 65 million to 100 million unique TCR sequences. In a later analysis, previously published TCR beta repertoires from several hundred donors were re-analyzed and high-resolution HLA genotyping was added so that TCR occurrence patterns could be studied. Donor age, sex, ethnicity and CMV serostatus were compiled together with the repertoire data. Among the roughly 400 genotyped donors, approximately 82% belonged to the genetic ancestry cluster associated with self-reported Caucasian donors. A separate validation cohort of roughly 120 different subjects was used in addition to the roughly 720-subject first cohort. Among some 400 genotyped donors of the cohort, an average of around 220,000 unique TCR beta nucleotide sequences was sequenced per donor, of which about 19% were non-productive. Rather than drawing on any new phenotypic data, the later analysis identified candidate immune exposures from TCR beta sequences and the way those sequences occurred across donors. High-throughput TCR immunosequencing, statistical association of individual TCRs with disease status, and machine learning were combined to predict cytomegalovirus infection status. Typing coverage differed by locus: A, B, C, DRB1 and DQB1 were typed in about 620-630 donors, DQA1 in 522, DPA1 in roughly 590, and DPB1 in 472. HLA typing covered class I and class II loci at four-digit resolution. Every discovery cohort repertoire had been produced on one sequencing platform. Roughly five DR-DQ haplotypes were treated as single units for association and clustering because of strong linkage in the cohort. The T cell repertoires of several hundred subjects were profiled by immunosequencing and related to cytomegalovirus serostatus. An earlier analysis of 500 to 750 of the donors applied high-throughput TCR beta sequencing to assess whether each TCR beta V gene segment acted as functional or pseudogenic. In a later genetic analysis, genome-wide SNP genotypes for about 55% of the 666 donors were used, and that subset was treated as a discovery cohort. The aim of the study was to test whether cataloging public T cell receptors could identify signatures of past pathogen exposure. Overall study outcomes, separate from this receptor: When HLA alleles, especially DR and DQ, strongly co-occurred, TCR associations were difficult to assign to individual alleles. In a later analysis, HLA-associated TCR beta chains were found to be more clonally expanded and to have lower generation probabilities than equally common non-associated chains. The study listed approximately 150 TCR beta chains as associated with cytomegalovirus. The cohort was sequenced for TCR beta chains only, and without alpha or paired-chain data the features that could be detected were limited. A later analysis found that TCR association rates varied across HLA loci, with DRB1 alleles showing the most associated TCRs and HLA-C alleles the fewest. According to a later analysis, parvovirus B19, influenza, CMV and Epstein-Barr virus appeared linked to several top co-occurrence clusters. In vitro tests confirmed that a few of the cytomegalovirus-associated TCR beta chains recognize cytomegalovirus antigens. In a later genetic analysis, fewer N-insertions in productive TCRs were reported among donors in an Asian-associated ancestry cluster than the roughly 700-donor mean. Because some donors lacked HLA typing at each locus, the association tests relied only on the typed subset. A group of highly shared sequence variants was considered likely to be a technical artifact of the sequencing pipeline. Most TCR sequences were observed very rarely across donors, whereas some public TCRs were present in many individuals. The earlier analysis of a few hundred of the donors excluded over 15 rarely observed V segments, including chromosome 9 orphons, because counts were too low. Some IMGT-functional V segments, including TRBV6-2 and TRBV6-3, could not be distinguished by the 87-base-pair reads and were therefore excluded. In both the original and validation cohorts, the classifier was reported to diagnose cytomegalovirus status with high specificity and sensitivity. A further reported finding was that TCR beta sequences accurately predicted the HLA-A and HLA-B alleles for most subjects in the first cohort. At a false discovery rate of 0.05, a later analysis linked about 17,000 TCR beta sequences to specific HLA alleles. An earlier analysis of several hundred of the donors showed that most TCR beta V segments appeared in productive rearrangements either about 90% or about 30% of the time, which broadly matched IMGT annotations. The presence/absence analyses assumed that sequencing depth was roughly uniform across donors, and that assumption may not be true. It was suggested by the authors that the approach could potentially be generalized to other disease states and immunological phenotypes. Correlated functional status among segregating V segments might be attributable to linkage disequilibrium, but an unknown experimental factor could not be ruled out. The only immune exposure information available for the cohort was CMV serostatus. In a later genetic analysis, a missense DCLRE1C variant was associated with V-gene and J-gene trimming of TCR beta chains, and the association was replicated in an independent cohort. Most CMV-associated TCR beta chains appeared to be HLA-restricted in a later analysis, and the HLA associations seemed to be driven largely by CMV exposure.

Library creation used the immunoSEQ multiplex PCR assay. A mixture of 60 forward primers for TCR Vbeta segments and 13 reverse primers for TCR Jbeta segments was used in the multiplex PCR. The CDR3 region of rearranged TCR beta genes was amplified from genomic DNA by a multiplex PCR assay. The amplified TCR beta libraries were sequenced on the Illumina HiSeq System as 87-base-pair reads. The source study handled its data this way. In a later analysis, 77 million or so unique TCR beta chains were counted across the roughly 670 repertoires, and around 11 million of these chains were shared by at least two donors. Raw reads were error-corrected and collapsed into unique sequences by a nearest-neighbor algorithm in which closely related sequences were merged to remove PCR and sequencing errors. CDR3 sequences were aligned to IMGT reference sequences to assign V, D and J gene segments. For a sequence to be retained, at least a six-nucleotide match to both a V gene segment and a J gene segment was required. A rearrangement counted as productive if the CDR3 had no stop codons and remained in frame with V and J, and every other rearrangement counted as non-productive. CDR3 was defined by IMGT convention, running from the second conserved V-encoded cysteine to the conserved J-encoded phenylalanine. The earlier analysis of some 600 of the donors excluded sequences that lacked an unambiguous match to a single V gene segment. An earlier analysis of under 750 of the donors called V segments functional above 56.7% productive rearrangements and segregating when the between-donor standard deviation exceeded 5%. To diagnose cytomegalovirus status from the catalog of TCR beta chain sequences, a statistical classification framework was built. In a later analysis, TCR nucleotide sequences were compared against IMGT/GENE-DB human TR gene sequences so that V and J genes could be assigned. A later analysis assigned CDR3 sequences and most-parsimonious VDJ recombination scenarios with the TCRdist pipeline. In a later analysis, each TCR beta chain was defined by its CDR3 amino acid sequence together with its V-gene family, and reads lacking a unique V-gene family were excluded. A later analysis removed several hundred highly shared, low-generation-probability nucleotide sequences to deal with suspected cross-contamination and a sequencing artifact. In a later analysis, a clonal expansion index for each public chain was calculated from normalized within-repertoire ranks of inferred template counts. A later analysis computed generation probabilities with a VDJ recombination model fitted to out-of-frame rearrangements, and checked the results against IGoR. In a later analysis, hypergeometric tests were used to score TCR-TCR, TCR-HLA and TCR-CMV co-occurrence, with a repertoire-size bias correction applied to TCR pairs. In a later analysis, false discovery rates were estimated by permuting HLA or CMV assignments 20 times. In a later analysis, co-occurring TCRs were grouped using DBSCAN, with TCRdist sequence similarity added in when clustering inside HLA-allele-positive subsets. Repertoires with fewer than 30,000 or more than 120,000 public chains, plus five repertoires with anomalous nucleotide sharing, were excluded from co-occurrence clustering. TCRdb limited this immuneACCESS table to in-frame rearrangements with V and J called. A share of clones is missing; checked studies link under half to unresolved V genes, and the rest is unexplained. Clonal size and the V and J genes are those of that table, whereas D and trimming came from the DNA. This sample has 150,000 to 200,000 clones in its table, and around 85% of those were observed once. The ten top clones hold less than 2% of the sample.

The CDR3 starts with the cysteine, ends with the phenylalanine, and has 15 residues. Just CDR3 DNA is preserved here, 45 bases in frame from base 1. CDR1 SQVTM and CDR2 ANQGSEA are derived from the germline V gene. Germline trimming amounts to 4 bases on V and 0 bases on J, with 8 as the count of junction bases outside the gene matches. This chain is built from TRBV29-1 and TRBJ1-1; a stretch of 7 junction bases matches TRBD1. This TCR was recovered from a man aged 18 to 30 in good health and CMV-seronegative. What was sequenced was PBMCs. For the CDR3, the sequence is CSVGGQTFMNTEAFF. The nucleotides read TGCAGCGTTGGGGGACAGACTTTCATGAACACTGAAGCTTTCTTT.